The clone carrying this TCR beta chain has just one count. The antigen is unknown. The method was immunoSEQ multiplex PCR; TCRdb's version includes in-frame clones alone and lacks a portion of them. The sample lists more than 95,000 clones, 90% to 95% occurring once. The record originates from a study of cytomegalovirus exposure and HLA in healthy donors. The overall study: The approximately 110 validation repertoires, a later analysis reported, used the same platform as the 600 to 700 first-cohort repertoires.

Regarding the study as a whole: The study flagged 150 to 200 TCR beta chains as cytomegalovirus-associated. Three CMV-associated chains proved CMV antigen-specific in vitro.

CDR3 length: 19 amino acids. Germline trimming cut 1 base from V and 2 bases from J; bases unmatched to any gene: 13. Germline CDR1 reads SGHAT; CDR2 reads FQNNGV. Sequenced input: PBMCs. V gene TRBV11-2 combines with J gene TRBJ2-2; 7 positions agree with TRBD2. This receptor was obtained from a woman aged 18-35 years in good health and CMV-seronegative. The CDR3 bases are TGTGCCAGCAGCTTAGCCCCGAGGGGAGGGCCCACTAACACCGGGGAGCTGTTTTTT. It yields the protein CASSLAPRGGPTNTGELFF.